Listed below are T cell receptor beta chains from one sample, sequenced in a study of regulatory T cells in long-lasting Graves disease. MiXCR, applied by TCRdb to the multiplex PCR reads, yields one record per CDR3 protein. The top ten clones hold 10% to 15% of a sample with more than 400,000 distinct CDR3 sequences, about a sixth of them seen once. These same data were also listed under a study on T cells in Graves' hyperthyroidism and ophthalmopathy.

The source material was peripheral blood mononuclear cells (PBMCs), sampled at new diagnosis, from a patient treated with antithyroid drugs. The receptors shown here come from a man aged 40-55 years with Graves disease. The CDR3 runs from the conserved cysteine through the conserved F or W. Each record gives: J gene, clone size, V gene, D gene, CDR3 DNA, CDR3 protein. D genes are given only for firm matches. Only some rows state a clone size, as once, few, many or a class for expanded clones.

TRBJ2-5	few	TRBV5-1	-	TGCGCCAGCAGCTTGGTGGCGCATCAGCGGGAGACCCAGTACTTC	CASSLVAHQRETQYF
TRBJ2-4	-	TRBV6-2/TRBV6-3	-	TGTGCCAGCAGTCCTTTGGGCGGGCCTAAAAACATTCAGTACTTC	CASSPLGGPKNIQYF
TRBJ2-7	-	TRBV28	-	TGTGCCAGCAGCCGGAGACAGGTATTGAGCTACGAGCAGTACTTC	CASSRRQVLSYEQYF
TRBJ2-7	many	TRBV28	TRBD2	TGTGCCAGCAGTTTCGCCAGCGGGGGGACCTACGAGCAGTACTTC	CASSFASGGTYEQYF
TRBJ1-3	many	TRBV6-1	-	TGTGCCAGCAGTGAGGGCCACGGATCCTCTGGAAACACCATATATTTT	CASSEGHGSSGNTIYF
TRBJ2-3	many	TRBV5-1	-	TGCGCCAGCAGCGCGGGTGCAACAGATACGCAGTATTTT	CASSAGATDTQYF
TRBJ1-1	-	TRBV15	-	TGTGCCACCAGCTCCATCAACGCGAACACTGAAGCTTTCTTT	CATSSINANTEAFF
TRBJ2-1	many	TRBV12-3/TRBV12-4	TRBD1	TGTGCCAGCACCCGGGACAGGGCCTCCCTCCTTTTCTTC	CASTRDRASLLFF
TRBJ2-7	-	TRBV28	-	TGTGCCAGCAACTTCGGACGGGGTGGGGGGCTGCAGGTCGAGCAGTACTTC	CASNFGRGGGLQVEQYF
TRBJ2-7	many	TRBV27	-	TGTGCCAGCAGTTTCGGGGTCACCTCCGAGCAGTACTTC	CASSFGVTSEQYF
TRBJ2-5	many	TRBV5-1	TRBD1	TGCGCCAGCAGCTTGGTGGGACAGCAAGAGACCCAGTACTTC	CASSLVGQQETQYF
TRBJ1-4	few	TRBV7-9	TRBD1	TGTGCCAGCAGCTCGCTCGACAGGGGCGTTGAAAAACTGTTTTTT	CASSSLDRGVEKLFF
TRBJ2-3	many	TRBV7-9	-	TGTGCCAGCAGCTTTTCGGGGACAGATACGCAGTATTTT	CASSFSGTDTQYF
TRBJ2-2	few	TRBV27	TRBD2	TGTGCCAGCAGTTTTAGACTAGCGGGAGGGCATGGCGGGGAGCTGTTTTTT	CASSFRLAGGHGGELFF
TRBJ2-1	many	TRBV20-1	TRBD2	TGCAGTCCCTTGGGGGAGGGCGGTTATGAGCAGTTCTTC	CSPLGEGGYEQFF
TRBJ2-2	-	TRBV3-1	-	TGTGCCAGCAGCCAAACAGCAGGGGCGGGAGTTACCGGGGAGCTGTTTTTT	CASSQTAGAGVTGELFF
TRBJ1-4	many	TRBV6-2/TRBV6-3	-	TGTGCCAGCAGTTACTCGGAACATCAAAAGGGGGAAAAACTGTTTTTT	CASSYSEHQKGEKLFF
TRBJ2-6	-	TRBV20-1	TRBD1	TGCAGTGCGAGGGGACAGACTGGGGCCAACGTCCTGACTTTC	CSARGQTGANVLTF
TRBJ2-6	-	TRBV28	TRBD1	TGTGCCAGCAACGGACAGGGGGCTTCTGGGGCCAACGTCCTGACTTTC	CASNGQGASGANVLTF
TRBJ2-3	-	TRBV29-1	TRBD2	TGCAGCGTTGATGGGCTAGCGGGAGGGCGATTCGATCCAGATACGCAGTATTTT	CSVDGLAGGRFDPDTQYF
TRBJ1-2	-	TRBV28	-	TGTGCCAGCAGTTTTTTGAGGGCTCCTGGCTACACCTTC	CASSFLRAPGYTF
TRBJ2-5	-	TRBV19	-	TGTGCCAGTAGTATAGTACAACAAGAGACCCAGTACTTC	CASSIVQQETQYF
TRBJ2-1	many	TRBV3-1	-	TGTGCCAGCAGCCAGGGGGACAATGAGCAGTTCTTC	CASSQGDNEQFF
TRBJ2-1	many	TRBV5-1	TRBD2	TGCGCCAGCAGCCACGGGACTAGCGGTAGCTCCTACAATGAGCAGTTCTTC	CASSHGTSGSSYNEQFF
TRBJ2-1	many	TRBV2	TRBD2	TGTGCCAGCAGAACGACTAGCGGGTCCTACAATGAGCAGTTCTTC	CASRTTSGSYNEQFF
TRBJ1-1	many	TRBV11-2	-	TGTGCCAGCAGCCCAGAGCCCAGGGTCGCTTTCTTT	CASSPEPRVAFF
TRBJ2-5	-	TRBV14	-	TGTGCCAGCAGCCAAGAGAATAGGGATGAGACCCAGTACTTC	CASSQENRDETQYF
TRBJ2-7	many	TRBV5-1	TRBD2	TGCGCCAGCAAGCCGGGGGGGAACTACGAGCAGTACTTC	CASKPGGNYEQYF
TRBJ2-2	-	TRBV12-3/TRBV12-4	-	TGTGCCAGCAGTTTAATTGGTGGTGGGGAGCTGTTTTTT	CASSLIGGGELFF
TRBJ2-5	many	TRBV20-1	TRBD2	TGCAGTGCTGCACGTGGACTAGCGGGAGGAGAGACCCAGTACTTC	CSAARGLAGGETQYF
TRBJ2-2	many	TRBV12-3/TRBV12-4	TRBD1	TGTGCCAGCAGTCGCCTATCCGGGACAGGGAACACCGGGGAGCTGTTTTTT	CASSRLSGTGNTGELFF
TRBJ2-7	many	TRBV28	TRBD1	TGTGCCAGCAGTCGCTCCGGGACAGCCGCCCACGAGCAGTACTTC	CASSRSGTAAHEQYF
TRBJ2-1	many	TRBV6-5	-	TGTGCCAGCAGTTATAGGTCCGGGTCAAATGGAGTAAATGAGCAGTTCTTC	CASSYRSGSNGVNEQFF
TRBJ2-1	-	TRBV14	TRBD2	TGTGCCAGCAGCCATTTACTAGCGGGAGGAACCTACAATGAGCAGTTCTTC	CASSHLLAGGTYNEQFF
TRBJ2-1	-	TRBV19	TRBD2	TGTGCCAGTACCCCTTCTAGCGGGAGGACCTACAATGAGCAGTTCTTC	CASTPSSGRTYNEQFF
TRBJ2-2	-	TRBV19	TRBD2	TGTGCCAGTAGTCCCGGGGCGGGAGTAGCCGGGGAGCTGTTTTTT	CASSPGAGVAGELFF
TRBJ2-1	many	TRBV27	-	TGTGCCAGCAGTTACCTCTCGACCGGGACGCACACCTACAATGAGCAGTTCTTC	CASSYLSTGTHTYNEQFF
TRBJ2-7	-	TRBV12-3/TRBV12-4	TRBD2	TGTGCCAGCAGTCGATTTACCGGGACTAGCGGGAGGGGCGAGCAGTACTTC	CASSRFTGTSGRGEQYF
TRBJ2-2	many	TRBV24-1	-	TGTGCCACCAGTGATTGGAGAAACACCGGGGAGCTGTTTTTT	CATSDWRNTGELFF
TRBJ1-2	many	TRBV12-5	-	TGTGCTAGTGGTCCACAGGGATTGCGCTACACCTTC	CASGPQGLRYTF
TRBJ2-5	many	TRBV7-3	-	TGTGCCAGCAGTCGTACCTCCGGACCCCAAGAGACCCAGTACTTC	CASSRTSGPQETQYF